This record looks at one T cell receptor beta chain sequence and its context. The CDR3 sequence is 14 residues long. Trimming removed 1 base from V and 6 bases from J; junction bases left unmatched: 6. CDR1 is ENHRY and CDR2 is SYGVKD in the germline V gene. Study members were between roughly 18 and 90 years old and lived in around 24 US regions. Recovered participants had two consecutive negative NP/OP PCR tests, healthcare professional clearance, or symptom resolution. This record comes from a study of blood T cell repertoires in COVID-19. Overall study: PBMCs, B-cell-depleted T cells, or T cells provided the cDNA or gDNA that made up the material.

Original data processing: It was from reference gene primer amplification that nucleated cell counts were estimated. Profiled with immunoSEQ multiplex PCR; TCRdb holds only in-frame clones, not every one. The DNA gave D and trimming, while V, J and clone size come from that table. The data show around 310,000 clones, 89% seen once. The sequence derives from a woman aged 25 to 39 who had recovered from COVID-19. The chain has TRBV10-3 and TRBJ2-7; 7 bases align to TRBD2. Sample: PBMCs or T cells enriched from blood (not recorded which). The CDR3 sequence: CAISELQGEGEQYF. The DNA for the CDR3 is TGTGCCATCAGTGAGTTGCAAGGGGAGGGCGAGCAGTACTTC.